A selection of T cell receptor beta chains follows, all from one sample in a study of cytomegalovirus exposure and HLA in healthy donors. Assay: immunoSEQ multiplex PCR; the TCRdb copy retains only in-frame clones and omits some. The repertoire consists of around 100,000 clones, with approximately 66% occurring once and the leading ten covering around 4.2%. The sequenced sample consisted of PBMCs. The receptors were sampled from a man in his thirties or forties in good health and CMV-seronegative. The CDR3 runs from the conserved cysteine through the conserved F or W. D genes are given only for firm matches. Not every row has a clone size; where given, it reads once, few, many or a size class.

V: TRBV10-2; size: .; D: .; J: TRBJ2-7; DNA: TGCGCCAGCAGTGGGCAGGGGAACTACGAGCAGTACTTC; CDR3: CASSGQGNYEQYF
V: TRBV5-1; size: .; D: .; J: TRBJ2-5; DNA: TGCGCCAGCAGCTCTCTAGAGACCCAGTACTTC; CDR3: CASSSLETQYF
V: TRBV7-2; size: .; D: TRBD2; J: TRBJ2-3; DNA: TGTGCCAGCAGCTTAGAATGGTTAGCGGGGGGGGGTGATACGCAGTATTTT; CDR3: CASSLEWLAGGGDTQYF
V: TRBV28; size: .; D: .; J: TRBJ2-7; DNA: TGTGCCAGCAGGAGAGCGGAACGGTCCTACGAGCAGTACTTC; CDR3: CASRRAERSYEQYF
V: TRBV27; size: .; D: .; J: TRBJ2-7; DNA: TGTGCCAGCAGTTTATGTGTAGCAGGGCACGAGCAGTACTTC; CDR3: CASSLCVAGHEQYF
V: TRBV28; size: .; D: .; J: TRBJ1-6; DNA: TGTGCCAGCAGTTTATTAGACAGAGATAATTCACCCCTCCACTTT; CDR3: CASSLLDRDNSPLHF
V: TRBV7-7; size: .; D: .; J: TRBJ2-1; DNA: TGTGCTAGCAGCTTGGAGGCGGGTGAGCAGTTCTTC; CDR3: CASSLEAGEQFF
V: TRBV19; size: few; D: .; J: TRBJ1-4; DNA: TGTGCCAGTAGTATATCGTCGGGTATCCGGGGTGAAAAACTGTTTTTT; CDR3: CASSISSGIRGEKLFF
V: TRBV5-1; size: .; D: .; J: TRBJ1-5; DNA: TGCGCCAGCAGCTTGGACGGACGGGGACAGCCCCAGCATTTT; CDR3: CASSLDGRGQPQHF
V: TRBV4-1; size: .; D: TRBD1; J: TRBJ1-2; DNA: TGCGCCAGCAGTCAAGGGGACAGGGCTCATGGCTACACCTTC; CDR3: CASSQGDRAHGYTF
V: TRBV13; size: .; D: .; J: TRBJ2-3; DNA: TGTGCCAGCAGCTTGTACCCATCGCGGGGCCTCACAGATACGCAGTATTTT; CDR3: CASSLYPSRGLTDTQYF
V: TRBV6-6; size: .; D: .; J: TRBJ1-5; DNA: TGTGCCAGCAGTTTCGGGTCAAATCAGCCCCAGCATTTT; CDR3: CASSFGSNQPQHF
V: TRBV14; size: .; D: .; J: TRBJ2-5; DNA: TGTGCCAGCAGCCAAGATTCAGGGAACGGGGAGACCCAGTACTTC; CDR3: CASSQDSGNGETQYF
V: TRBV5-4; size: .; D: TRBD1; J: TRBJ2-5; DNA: TGTGCCAGCAGGGACGACAGGGACCGGCGGGAGACCCAGTACTTC; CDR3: CASRDDRDRRETQYF
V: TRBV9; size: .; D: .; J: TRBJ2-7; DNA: TGTGCCAGCAGCGTAGGGGCAGCCTACGAGCAGTACTTC; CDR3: CASSVGAAYEQYF
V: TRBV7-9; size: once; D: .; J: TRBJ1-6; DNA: TGTGCCAGCAGCTTAGCGCGGGATCTTTCGCCCCTCCACTTT; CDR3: CASSLARDLSPLHF
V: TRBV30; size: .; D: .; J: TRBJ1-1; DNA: TGTGCCTGGAGTACTACAAGCGGGAAGACTGAAGCTTTCTTT; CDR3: CAWSTTSGKTEAFF
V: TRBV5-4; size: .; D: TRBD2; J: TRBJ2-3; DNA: TGTGCCAGCAGCTTTCTGACTAGCGGGGGCACAGATACGCAGTATTTT; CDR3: CASSFLTSGGTDTQYF
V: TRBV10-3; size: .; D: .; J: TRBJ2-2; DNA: TGTGCCATCAGTGATGGGGCGGCCGGCACCGGGGAGCTGTTTTTT; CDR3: CAISDGAAGTGELFF
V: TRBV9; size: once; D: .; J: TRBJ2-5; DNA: TGTGCCAGCAGCGTAGGGTATACACACCAAGAGACCCAGTACTTC; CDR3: CASSVGYTHQETQYF
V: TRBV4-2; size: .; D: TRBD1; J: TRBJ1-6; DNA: TGTGCCAGCAGCCAAGAGGAGACAGGGAATTCACCCCTCCACTTT; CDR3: CASSQEETGNSPLHF
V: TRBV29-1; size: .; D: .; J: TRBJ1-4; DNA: TGCAGCGGGACAGAGAATAATGAAAAACTGTTTTTT; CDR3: CSGTENNEKLFF
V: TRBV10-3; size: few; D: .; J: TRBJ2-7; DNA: TGTGCCATCAGTGGGGTGGCGGGGTCCTACGAGCAGTACTTC; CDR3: CAISGVAGSYEQYF
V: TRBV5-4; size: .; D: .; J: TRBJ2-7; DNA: TGTGCCAGCAGCTTGTCGAACGCGCCCTACGAGCAGTACTTC; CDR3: CASSLSNAPYEQYF
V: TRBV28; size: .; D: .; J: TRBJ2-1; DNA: TGTGCCAGCTTCCTACACAATGAGCAGTTCTTC; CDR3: CASFLHNEQFF
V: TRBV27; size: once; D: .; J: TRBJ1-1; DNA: TGTGCCAGCAGCGGGGGTGCGTTGGGCACTGAAGCTTTCTTT; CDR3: CASSGGALGTEAFF
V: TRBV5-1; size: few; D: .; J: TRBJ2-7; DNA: TGCGCCAGCAGCTTGGACAGGAAGTACTACGAGCAGTACTTC; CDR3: CASSLDRKYYEQYF
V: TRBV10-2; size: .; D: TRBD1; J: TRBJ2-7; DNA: TGCGCCAGCACACCAGGGGGTATTCGCGAGCAGTACTTC; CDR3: CASTPGGIREQYF
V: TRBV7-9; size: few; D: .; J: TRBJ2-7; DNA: TGTGCCAGCAGCAATAGAAGGGACAACGAGCAGTACTTC; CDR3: CASSNRRDNEQYF
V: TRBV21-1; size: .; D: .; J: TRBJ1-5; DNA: TGTGCCAGCAGCAAAATCAGGGTTCAGCCCCAGCATTTT; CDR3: CASSKIRVQPQHF
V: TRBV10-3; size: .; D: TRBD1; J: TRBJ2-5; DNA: TGTGCCACTAGGACAGGATCGGGTCAAGAGACCCAGTACTTC; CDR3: CATRTGSGQETQYF
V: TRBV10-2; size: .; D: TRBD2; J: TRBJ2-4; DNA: TGCGCCAGCAGTTGGACGGATTTAGGACTAGCGGTCCACTTC; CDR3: CASSWTDLGLAVHF
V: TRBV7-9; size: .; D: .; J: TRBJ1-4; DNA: TGTGCCAGCAGCTTACAGACTAATGAAAAACTGTTTTTT; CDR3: CASSLQTNEKLFF
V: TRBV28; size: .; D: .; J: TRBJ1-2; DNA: TGTGCCAGCAGCACCGCCTGGAGGGCCCATGGCTACACCTTC; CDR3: CASSTAWRAHGYTF
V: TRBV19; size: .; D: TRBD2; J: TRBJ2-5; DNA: TGTGCCAGTAGTACCGGGGGGACTAGCGGGAAAGAGACCCAGTACTTC; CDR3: CASSTGGTSGKETQYF
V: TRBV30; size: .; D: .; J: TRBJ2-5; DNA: TGTGCCTGGAACCCAGGGAGGACAGAGACCCAGTACTTC; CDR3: CAWNPGRTETQYF
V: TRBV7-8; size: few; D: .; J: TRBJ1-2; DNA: TGTGCCAGCAGCGCCATGGGAGGGGACCCTAACTATGGCTACACCTTC; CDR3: CASSAMGGDPNYGYTF
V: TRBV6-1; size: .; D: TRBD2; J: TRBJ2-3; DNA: TGTGCCAGCAGTGAAGAATCTAGCGGGGGGCGCGGTACGCAGTATTTT; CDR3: CASSEESSGGRGTQYF
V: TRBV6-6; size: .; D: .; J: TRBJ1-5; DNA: TGTGCCAGCAGTTACGAGACTTACATAGATCAGCCCCAGCATTTT; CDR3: CASSYETYIDQPQHF
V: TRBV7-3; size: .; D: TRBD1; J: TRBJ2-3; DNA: TGTGCCAGCAGCGGCGGACAGGGTATCACAGATACGCAGTATTTT; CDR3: CASSGGQGITDTQYF
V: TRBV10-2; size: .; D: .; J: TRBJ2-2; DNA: TGCGCCAGCAGTGAGTCGAATAGCGTAGTCACCGGGGAGCTGTTTTTT; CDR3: CASSESNSVVTGELFF
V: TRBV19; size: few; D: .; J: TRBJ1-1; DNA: TGTGCCAGTAGTATGGCATTGAACACTGAAGCTTTCTTT; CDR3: CASSMALNTEAFF
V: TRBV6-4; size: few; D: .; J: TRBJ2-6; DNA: TGTGCCAGCCAGGAGGTCGCTGGGGCCAACGTCCTGACTTTC; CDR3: CASQEVAGANVLTF
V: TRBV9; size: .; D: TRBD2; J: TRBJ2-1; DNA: TGTGCCAGCAGCGGTACTAGCGGATCCTACAATGAGCAGTTCTTC; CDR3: CASSGTSGSYNEQFF
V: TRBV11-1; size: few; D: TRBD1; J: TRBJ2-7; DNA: TGTGCCAGCAGTCACCAGGGGGAAGGGCAGTACTTC; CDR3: CASSHQGEGQYF
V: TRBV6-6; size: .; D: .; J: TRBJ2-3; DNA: TGTGCCAGCGGTGCTAGCGGCACAGATACGCAGTATTTT; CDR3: CASGASGTDTQYF
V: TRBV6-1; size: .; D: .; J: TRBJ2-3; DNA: TGTGCCTGTCGGGGGGCATCACAGATACGTACGCAGTATTTT; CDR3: CACRGASQIRTQYF
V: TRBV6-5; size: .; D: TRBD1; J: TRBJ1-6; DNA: TGTGCCAGCAGTAAGGGGACAGCGAATTCACCCCTCCACTTT; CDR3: CASSKGTANSPLHF
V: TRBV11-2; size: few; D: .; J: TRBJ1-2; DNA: TGTGCCAGCAGCCCCTTCGGGGGGAACCCCAACTATGGCTACACCTTC; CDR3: CASSPFGGNPNYGYTF
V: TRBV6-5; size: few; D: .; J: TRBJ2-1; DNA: TGTGCCAGCAGTCCGCCGACTCGCCACAATGAGCAGTTCTTC; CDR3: CASSPPTRHNEQFF
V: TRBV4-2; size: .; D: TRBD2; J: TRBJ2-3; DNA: TGTGCCAGCAGCCAAGAGGGTAGCGGGAGCTTGGGCACAGATACGCAGTATTTT; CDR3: CASSQEGSGSLGTDTQYF
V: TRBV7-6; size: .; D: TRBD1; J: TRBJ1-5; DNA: TGTGCCAGCAGCCCGGACAGGGGAGATCAGCCCCAGCATTTT; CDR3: CASSPDRGDQPQHF
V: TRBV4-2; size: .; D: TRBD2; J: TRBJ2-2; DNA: TGTGCCAGCAGCCTAGCGGGGGGGTTGGCCGGGGAGCTGTTTTTT; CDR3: CASSLAGGLAGELFF
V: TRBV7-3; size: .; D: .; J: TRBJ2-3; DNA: TGTGCCAGCAGCTTAGGTCAGGTCACAGATACGCAGTATTTT; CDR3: CASSLGQVTDTQYF